A selection of T cell receptor beta chains follows, all from one sample in a study of T-cell memory formation after mild COVID-19. TCRdb itself ran the 5' RACE reads through MiXCR, one entry per CDR3 protein. The table has under 400,000 distinct CDR3 sequences, over 20% seen once. Sequencing input: PBMCs or a T cell subset sorted from them (not recorded which). All receptors come from an adult woman who had mild COVID-19 (a few samples of this study predate the infection). Cell type and time point are not known. CDR3s include the opening cysteine and the closing phenylalanine or tryptophan. The D gene is left open where the match is weak. Clone sizes are given selectively: once, few, many, or a class where the clone is expanded.

j_call d_call clone_size v_call cdr3_nt cdr3_aa
TRBJ2-3 . few TRBV7-9 TGTGCCAGCAGCGCCGAGGAGCTCGACCCCAAGCAGTATTTT CASSAEELDPKQYF
TRBJ2-1 TRBD2 . TRBV7-9 TGTGCCAGCAGCTTTTCCGGGACTACCGATGAGCAGTTCTTC CASSFSGTTDEQFF
TRBJ2-2 TRBD1 few TRBV7-8 TGTGCCAGCAGCGCATCCGGGACAGCTTCGAACACCGGGGAGCTGTTTTTT CASSASGTASNTGELFF
TRBJ2-2 . few TRBV15 TGTGCCACCAGCAGAGACTTGGGGGAGCTGTTTTTT CATSRDLGELFF
TRBJ1-2 . . TRBV10-3 TGTGCCATCAGACCGGACGTCTGGGAGAAATATGGCTACACCTTC CAIRPDVWEKYGYTF
TRBJ1-2 . many TRBV18 TGTGCCAGCTCACCAGACAAGAACTATGGCTACACCTTC CASSPDKNYGYTF
TRBJ2-7 TRBD2 . TRBV29-1 TGCAGCGTTCCTCTCTTACTTCCGGGGGGAGGGCGTTACGAGCAGTACTTC CSVPLLLPGGGRYEQYF
TRBJ2-1 TRBD2 few TRBV5-5 TGTGCCAGCAGCCCTCCGACTAGCGGGGTCAATGAGCAGTTCTTC CASSPPTSGVNEQFF
TRBJ2-3 TRBD2 . TRBV24-1 TGTGCCACCAGTGATTCCGGGACTAGCAAAGATACGCAGTATTTT CATSDSGTSKDTQYF
TRBJ1-5 . . TRBV4-3 TGCGCCAGCAGCCGGGCCCTAAATCAGCCCCAGCATTTT CASSRALNQPQHF
TRBJ1-1 TRBD1 many TRBV2 TGTGCCAGCAGGGCAGGACAGGGAAGAGGTGTCCCTGAAGCTTTCTTT CASRAGQGRGVPEAFF
TRBJ2-2 TRBD1 . TRBV30 TGTGCCTGGAGTTACCGGGACAGCGCTATCACCGGGGAGCTGTTTTTT CAWSYRDSAITGELFF
TRBJ2-7 TRBD2 . TRBV9 TGTGCCAGCGGAGCCTCTAGCGGGAGTGGCGAGCAGTACTTC CASGASSGSGEQYF
TRBJ2-1 TRBD1 . TRBV9 TGTGCCATCAGCGTGAGGGGGCAGAGTTACAATGAGCAGTTCTTC CAISVRGQSYNEQFF
TRBJ1-3 TRBD1 few TRBV9 TGTGCCAGCAGCGCCAGACAGGGGACTGGAAACACCATATATTTT CASSARQGTGNTIYF
TRBJ1-5 . . TRBV7-2 TGTGCCAGCAGCTACCTTCAGGGGAACAATCAGCCCCAGCATTTT CASSYLQGNNQPQHF
TRBJ1-1 . . TRBV7-2 TGTGCCAGCAGCTTAAATCAGGGCAGAGTGGGGAACACTGAAGCTTTCTTT CASSLNQGRVGNTEAFF
TRBJ1-5 . few TRBV20-1 TGCAGTGCTAGACCCCCCGGCAGGGGCGGTCAGCCCCAGCATTTT CSARPPGRGGQPQHF
TRBJ2-1 . few TRBV21-1 TGTGCCAGCAGCAATCCGGGACGGGTGCGTGAGCAGTTCTTC CASSNPGRVREQFF
TRBJ1-5 TRBD1 few TRBV12-3/TRBV12-4 TGTGCCAGCAGTTCCGGACAGGTCAATCAGCCCCAGCATTTT CASSSGQVNQPQHF
TRBJ2-1 TRBD2 once TRBV11-2 TGTGCCAGCAGCCGTAGCGGGAACTACAATGAGCAGTTCTTC CASSRSGNYNEQFF
TRBJ2-3 . . TRBV6-5 TGTGCCAGCAGTTACTCCTCGGGTACAAGGGCAGATACGCAGTATTTT CASSYSSGTRADTQYF
TRBJ1-5 TRBD1 . TRBV6-5 TGTGCCAGCAGTTGGGACAGGGGGGGCAGTCAGCCCCAGCATTTT CASSWDRGGSQPQHF
TRBJ1-2 . . TRBV6-5 TGTGCCAGCAGCCCTCAGGGTAGAGATGGCTACACCTTC CASSPQGRDGYTF
TRBJ1-1 . many TRBV7-3 TGTGCCAGCAGCCCTTTGGGGGGGGGCACTGAAGCTTTCTTT CASSPLGGGTEAFF
TRBJ2-3 TRBD1 . TRBV24-1 TGTGCCACCAGTGGTTCAGGGGGCGTTGGTACAGATACGCAGTATTTT CATSGSGGVGTDTQYF
TRBJ1-2 TRBD1 few TRBV7-3 TGTGCCAGCAGCTTACAGACAGGGGAAGGATATGGCTACACCTTC CASSLQTGEGYGYTF
TRBJ1-2 TRBD1 many TRBV7-3 TGTGCCAGCAGCTTAAGTGGGACAGATAACTATGGCTACACCTTC CASSLSGTDNYGYTF
TRBJ2-7 . . TRBV5-1 TGCGCCAGCAGCTTCAGGCAGGGGCAAAGTAGGTACGAGCAGTACTTC CASSFRQGQSRYEQYF
TRBJ1-1 TRBD1 many TRBV5-1 TGCGCCAGCAGCTGGGTCGGACAGGCCACTGAAGCTTTCTTT CASSWVGQATEAFF
TRBJ1-2 TRBD1 . TRBV7-8 TGTGCCAGCAGACCGACAGGGGCCTTAGGCTATGGCTACACCTTC CASRPTGALGYGYTF
TRBJ2-7 . . TRBV28 TGTGCCAGCAGTTTACCTGGGCAGGTGAGCTCCTACGAGCAGTACTTC CASSLPGQVSSYEQYF
TRBJ2-3 TRBD1 few TRBV12-3/TRBV12-4 TGTGCCAGCAGTGAATCCGGGACAGGGTGGGCAGATACGCAGTATTTT CASSESGTGWADTQYF
TRBJ2-1 . few TRBV25-1 TGTGCCAGCAGTGAACCGGGAGACTTGTACAATGAGCAGTTCTTC CASSEPGDLYNEQFF
TRBJ2-1 TRBD1 . TRBV3-1 TGTGCCAGCAGCCATTATGGACAGGGTGCCGACAATGAGCAGTTCTTC CASSHYGQGADNEQFF
TRBJ2-1 TRBD2 few TRBV29-1 TGCAGCGTTGACGCTTTAGGGACTAGCGGATACAATGAGCAGTTCTTC CSVDALGTSGYNEQFF
TRBJ1-2 TRBD1 few TRBV4-1 TGCGCCAGCAGCCAAGTGGACAGGGGGTATGGCTACACCTTC CASSQVDRGYGYTF
TRBJ2-3 TRBD1 . TRBV5-4 TGTGCCAGCAGCTGGGACAGCGAATACACAGATACGCAGTATTTT CASSWDSEYTDTQYF
TRBJ2-1 TRBD2 few TRBV5-1 TGCGCCAGCAGCTTACTAGCGGGACCCACTGGGGAGCAGTTCTTC CASSLLAGPTGEQFF
TRBJ2-7 . . TRBV5-1 TGCGCCAGCAGCTTGGCCGGGGGCGGGACCTACGAGCAGTACTTC CASSLAGGGTYEQYF
TRBJ2-1 . . TRBV4-1 TGCGCCAGCAGCCCAGGGTTCGCTTACCGGAGGGGCAATGAGCAGTTCTTC CASSPGFAYRRGNEQFF
TRBJ2-2 TRBD2 . TRBV7-8 TGTGCCAGCAGCCACCCTAGCGGGATGGAAGCCGGGGAGCTGTTTTTT CASSHPSGMEAGELFF
TRBJ2-6 . few TRBV3-1 TGTGCCAGCAGCCAAGATGGCACTGCTGGGGCCAACGTCCTGACTTTC CASSQDGTAGANVLTF
TRBJ2-7 . many TRBV27 TGTGCCAGCAGTCCCGGGACGGGAGTCTACGAGCAGTACTTC CASSPGTGVYEQYF
TRBJ2-1 . few TRBV29-1 TGCAGCGTTGACGAGAATGAGCAGTTCTTC CSVDENEQFF
TRBJ2-5 TRBD2 . TRBV9 TGTGCCAGCAGCGTGGGACGGGAGGGGACCCAGTACTTC CASSVGREGTQYF
TRBJ2-1 . few TRBV29-1 TGCAGCGTCTGGGACCACAATGAGCAGTTCTTC CSVWDHNEQFF
TRBJ2-5 TRBD2 few TRBV20-1 TGCAGTGCTAGGAATCCCCTCCGGGGGGGCCAAGAGACCCAGTACTTC CSARNPLRGGQETQYF
TRBJ2-2 . . TRBV5-1 TGCGCCAGCAGCCACCCGAACACCGGGGAGCTGTTTTTT CASSHPNTGELFF
TRBJ2-1 . . TRBV29-1 TGCAGCGTTGAAGATTTGGGGGCGCGATCTTACAATGAGCAGTTCTTC CSVEDLGARSYNEQFF
TRBJ1-2 . . TRBV7-3 TGTGCCAGCAGCTTAACGTTGGGGGATGGCTACACCTTC CASSLTLGDGYTF
TRBJ2-3 . . TRBV4-1 TGCGCCAGCAGCCCGTACGACGGTAGCACAGATACGCAGTATTTT CASSPYDGSTDTQYF
TRBJ2-3 . few TRBV7-2 TGTGCCAGCAGCTCCGTCCCCGGCGCCACCCAGGATACGCAGTATTTT CASSSVPGATQDTQYF